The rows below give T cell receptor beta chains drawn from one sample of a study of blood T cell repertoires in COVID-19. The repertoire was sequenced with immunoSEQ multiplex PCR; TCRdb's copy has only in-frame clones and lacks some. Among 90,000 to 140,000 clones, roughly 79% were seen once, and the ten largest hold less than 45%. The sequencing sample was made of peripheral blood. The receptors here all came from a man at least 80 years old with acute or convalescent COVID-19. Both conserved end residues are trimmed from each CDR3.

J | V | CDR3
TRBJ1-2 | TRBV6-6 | ASSNRNRISNYGYT
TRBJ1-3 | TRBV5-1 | ASSFRLLSSGNTIY
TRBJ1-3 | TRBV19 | ASSNFRGRSGNTIY
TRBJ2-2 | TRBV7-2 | ASSLDTFTGELF
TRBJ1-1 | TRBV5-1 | ASSLGTGGVTEAF
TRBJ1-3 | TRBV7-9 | ASSTGQGDGNTIY
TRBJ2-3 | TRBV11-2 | ASSLDRGDTQY
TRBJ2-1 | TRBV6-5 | ASKAGDEQF
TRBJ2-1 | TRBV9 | ASSGDYYNEQF
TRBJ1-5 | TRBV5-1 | ASSLAGSENQPQH
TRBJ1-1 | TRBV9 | ASSVGGQMNTEAF
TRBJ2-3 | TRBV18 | ASSPPGSSTDTQY
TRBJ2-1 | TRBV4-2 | ASSQDVVSYNEQF
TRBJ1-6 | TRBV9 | ASSVLGQGVSPLH
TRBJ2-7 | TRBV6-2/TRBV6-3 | ASSPRRDRGYEQY
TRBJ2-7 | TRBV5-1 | ASSLGGGSGEQY
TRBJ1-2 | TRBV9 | ASSVAEGGGQGGYT
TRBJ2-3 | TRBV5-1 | ASSLQASTDTQY
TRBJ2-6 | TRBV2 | ASSSGSGANVLT
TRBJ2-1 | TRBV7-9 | ASSSYRYNEQF
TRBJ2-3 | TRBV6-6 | ASSPQGLAFSSTDTQY
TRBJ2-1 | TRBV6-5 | ASSYSGRIAYNEQF
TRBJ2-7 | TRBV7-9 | ASSLALAGGTSEQY
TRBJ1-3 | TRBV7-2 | ASSLAGQVSGNTIY
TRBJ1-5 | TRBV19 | ASNMRTQQPQH
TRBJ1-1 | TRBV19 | ASSFPERNTEAF
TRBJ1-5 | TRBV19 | ASSDGQVVNQPQH